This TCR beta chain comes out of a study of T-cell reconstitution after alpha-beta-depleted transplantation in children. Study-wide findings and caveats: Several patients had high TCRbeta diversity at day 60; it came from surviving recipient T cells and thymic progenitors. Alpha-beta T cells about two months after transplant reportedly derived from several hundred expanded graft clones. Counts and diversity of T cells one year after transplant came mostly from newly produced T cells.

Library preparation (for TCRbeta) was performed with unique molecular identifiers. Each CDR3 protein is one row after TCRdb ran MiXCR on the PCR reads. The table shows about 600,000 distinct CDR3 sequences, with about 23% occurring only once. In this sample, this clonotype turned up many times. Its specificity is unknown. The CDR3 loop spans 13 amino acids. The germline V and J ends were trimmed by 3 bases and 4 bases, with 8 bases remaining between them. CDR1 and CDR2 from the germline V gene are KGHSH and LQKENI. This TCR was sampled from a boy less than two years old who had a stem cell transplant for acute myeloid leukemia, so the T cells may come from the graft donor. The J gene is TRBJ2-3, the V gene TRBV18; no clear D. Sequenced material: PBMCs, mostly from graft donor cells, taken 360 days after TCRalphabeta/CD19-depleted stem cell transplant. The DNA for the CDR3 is TGTGCCAGCTCACCTCCTACCTCAGATACGCAGTATTTT. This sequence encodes CASSPPTSDTQYF.